This T cell receptor beta chain was sequenced during a study of T cell responses to AZD1222 COVID-19 vaccine. Study results and limitations: Baseline seropositivity occurred in only a handful of AZD1222 recipients. The study reported that nearly half of spike-specific TCRs target unmutated variant regions. In a largely white British group with more females than males, clonal diversity was possibly underestimated.

Generated by immunoSEQ multiplex PCR, the TCRdb table keeps only in-frame clones and is missing some. The sample records 95,000 to 150,000 clones, 85% to 95% being singletons. Points on this clone: Its antigen remains unidentified.

Specimen: peripheral blood, collected 28 days after the second AZD1222 dose. This TCR came from an adult who received the AZD1222 COVID-19 vaccine.

The CDR3 DNA reads as TGTGCTAGTGGTTGGCTAGACAGGGTAGGTGGCTACACCTTC. Translating gives CASGWLDRVGGYTF. The chain uses TRBV12-5 and TRBJ1-2; 7 bases map to TRBD1. The CDR3 runs 14 residues. Per the germline V gene, CDR1 is LGHNT and CDR2 is FRNRAP. The J segment lost 7 bases and the V segment lost 4 bases, leaving 9 bases of the junction unmatched.